The rows below give T cell receptor beta chains drawn from one sample of a study of blood T cells in healthy people across ages. TCRdb analysed the 5' RACE reads with MiXCR anew, one entry per CDR3 protein. The table has around 650,000 distinct CDR3 sequences, about 43% seen once. Sequenced input: blood. These receptors all stem from an elderly man in good health. The CDR3 runs from the conserved cysteine through the conserved F or W. The D gene is left open where the match is weak. Some rows mark clone size as missing; the rest say once, few, many or name a class of expanded clone.

size	V	J	D	DNA	CDR3
-	TRBV9	TRBJ2-5	-	TGTGCCAGCAGCATCCGGGACCTCGGAATGAATGAGCAGTACTTC	CASSIRDLGMNEQYF
-	TRBV11-2	TRBJ2-5	TRBD2	TGTGCCAGCAGCTTAGATCCTAGGACTAGCGGGGGGATAGGGACCCAGTACTTC	CASSLDPRTSGGIGTQYF
few	TRBV10-2	TRBJ2-3	TRBD2	TGCGCCAGCAGAGAAAGCGGGGCTAGCACAGATACGCAGTATTTT	CASRESGASTDTQYF
-	TRBV12-3/TRBV12-4	TRBJ2-5	TRBD1	TGTGCCAGCAGTTTAAGTGTCGGACAGGGGTCGAGTGAGCAGTACTTC	CASSLSVGQGSSEQYF
few	TRBV7-2	TRBJ2-1	TRBD2	TGTGCCAGCAGCCGAGCTAGCGGCTACAATGAGCAGTTCTTC	CASSRASGYNEQFF
-	TRBV20-1	TRBJ1-1	TRBD1	TGCAGTGCTACCCCCTTTGCAGGGGGCTATGTGAACACTGAAGCTTTCTTT	CSATPFAGGYVNTEAFF
many	TRBV4-2	TRBJ2-7	-	TGTGCCAGCAGCCAAAGGGCTAGCGATCCTTACGAGCAGTACTTC	CASSQRASDPYEQYF
-	TRBV5-7	TRBJ2-5	TRBD1	TGTGCCAGCAGCCTTGGGACAGGGGTCCAAAAGACCCAGTACTTC	CASSLGTGVQKTQYF
many	TRBV5-1	TRBJ2-7	TRBD1	TGCGCCAGCAGCTTCCAAAAACCGGGACAGGGTCACGAGCAGTACTTC	CASSFQKPGQGHEQYF
few	TRBV29-1	TRBJ2-2	TRBD1	TGCAGCGGGGGGACAGGGTTCACCGGGGAGCTGTTTTTT	CSGGTGFTGELFF
-	TRBV15	TRBJ2-1	TRBD2	TGTGCCACCAGCACCCACGCCCAGCGGGGGAACAATGAGCAGTTCTTC	CATSTHAQRGNNEQFF
-	TRBV7-9	TRBJ1-2	-	TGTGCCAGCAGCATAATACAGGTCTATAATGGCTACACCTTC	CASSIIQVYNGYTF
-	TRBV7-2	TRBJ1-5	-	TGTGCCAGCAGCTTAGACGCAGGGAGATATAGCAATCAGCCCCAGCATTTT	CASSLDAGRYSNQPQHF
few	TRBV6-5	TRBJ2-1	TRBD2	TGTGCCAGCAGCCGTCTCCAAGCGGGAGGAAATGAGCAGTTCTTC	CASSRLQAGGNEQFF
once	TRBV5-4	TRBJ2-5	TRBD2	TGTGCCAGCAGCCTGAGCGGGACGGAGACCCAGTACTTC	CASSLSGTETQYF
-	TRBV24-1	TRBJ2-6	-	TGTGCCACCAGTGATTTTACGGGTCCAGGGGCCAACGTCCTGACTTTC	CATSDFTGPGANVLTF
few	TRBV11-1	TRBJ2-1	TRBD1	TGTGCCAGCAGCTTAGTCACAGGGGGCGTAGGAGGGCGAGGGTACTCCAATGAGCAGTTCTTC	CASSLVTGGVGGRGYSNEQFF
-	TRBV3-1	TRBJ2-3	TRBD2	TGTGCCAGCAGCCGCTACGCCGGGACTAGCGGGGGGGCCACTACAGATACGCAGTATTTT	CASSRYAGTSGGATTDTQYF
-	TRBV7-6	TRBJ1-1	TRBD1	TGTGCCAGCAACCCGACAGGGTTTGGCACTGAAGCTTTCTTT	CASNPTGFGTEAFF
many	TRBV29-1	TRBJ2-3	TRBD2	TGCAGCGTACGGACTAGCGGGAGGTCCAGAGATACGCAGTATTTT	CSVRTSGRSRDTQYF
once	TRBV29-1	TRBJ2-3	-	TGCAGCGTCCCTCAATACAACACAGATACGCAGTATTTT	CSVPQYNTDTQYF
-	TRBV25-1	TRBJ1-1	-	TGTGCCAGCAGTGAATCTAGGGGGGGAGGCACTGAAGCTTTCTTT	CASSESRGGGTEAFF
few	TRBV4-3	TRBJ2-7	TRBD2	TGCGCCAGCAGCCAAGAAAGGGGTGTGGCGGGACTAAGCTACGAGCAGTACTTC	CASSQERGVAGLSYEQYF
-	TRBV2	TRBJ2-1	TRBD2	TGTGCCAGCAGCACTCTCCCCTTGACTAGCGCCGATGAGCAGTTCTTC	CASSTLPLTSADEQFF
-	TRBV6-2/TRBV6-3	TRBJ2-6	-	TGTGCCAGCAGCCAGGCGGGCTTCTCTGGGGCCAACGTCCTGACTTTC	CASSQAGFSGANVLTF
many	TRBV13	TRBJ2-5	-	TGTGCCAGCAGCTTAGAACAGGGAGAGACCCAGTACTTC	CASSLEQGETQYF
many	TRBV4-3	TRBJ1-2	-	TGCGCCAGCAGCCAAGATGCCGGGCCCCAACGGGGCTACACCTTC	CASSQDAGPQRGYTF
few	TRBV20-1	TRBJ2-7	TRBD2	TGCAGTGCTCGCCTACCTCCTAGCGGGAGGACTTCTTACGAGCAGTACTTC	CSARLPPSGRTSYEQYF
-	TRBV20-1	TRBJ2-5	-	TGCAGTGCTAGAGATCTCCACCGAGGGTCCCAAGAGACCCAGTACTTC	CSARDLHRGSQETQYF
-	TRBV6-2/TRBV6-3	TRBJ2-3	TRBD2	TGTGCCAGCAAACGGACTAGCGGGGGGCCGGATACGCAGTATTTT	CASKRTSGGPDTQYF
-	TRBV28	TRBJ1-1	-	TGTGCCAGCAGTTTACTAGGCAGGAACACTGAAGCTTTCTTT	CASSLLGRNTEAFF
few	TRBV7-2	TRBJ1-1	TRBD1	TGTGCCAGCAGTTGGGATGGGACAGGGGGCACTGAAGCTTTCTTT	CASSWDGTGGTEAFF
-	TRBV6-2/TRBV6-3	TRBJ2-1	TRBD2	TGTGCCAGCACCCGTAGCGGGAGGCAGTTCTTC	CASTRSGRQFF
-	TRBV5-1	TRBJ2-3	TRBD2	TGCGCCAGCAGCGCCACGACTAGCGCAACAGATACGCAGTATTTT	CASSATTSATDTQYF
-	TRBV6-1	TRBJ2-1	TRBD2	TGTGCCAGCAGTGGGGAGCGGGGGACTCACAATGAGCAGTTCTTC	CASSGERGTHNEQFF
few	TRBV6-2/TRBV6-3	TRBJ1-1	TRBD1	TGTGCCAGCAGTCCAACCAGGGGGATCGGGACTGAAGCTTTCTTT	CASSPTRGIGTEAFF
-	TRBV11-2	TRBJ2-4	-	TGTGCCAGCAGCAAGGACAGAGCCAAAAACATTCAGTACTTC	CASSKDRAKNIQYF
-	TRBV7-2	TRBJ2-5	-	TGTGCCAGCAGCTTAGATTTGGGTATCGGTGATGGCCAGTACTTC	CASSLDLGIGDGQYF
few	TRBV3-1	TRBJ2-7	-	TGTGCCAGTGGAGAGGCAGACGAGCAGTACTTC	CASGEADEQYF
-	TRBV18	TRBJ2-1	-	TGTGCCAGCTCACGGCGACAGGGAGGTTCCTACAATGAGCAGTTCTTC	CASSRRQGGSYNEQFF
-	TRBV6-5	TRBJ2-7	TRBD2	TGTGTGGCTAGCGGGGGCTACGAGCAGTACTTC	CVASGGYEQYF
-	TRBV27	TRBJ2-6	TRBD2	TGTGCCAGCAGAAAGACTAGCACTGGGGCCAACGTCCTGACTTTC	CASRKTSTGANVLTF
once	TRBV5-1	TRBJ2-2	-	TGCGCCAGCAGCTTTAAAGGGGAGCTGAACACCGGGGAGCTGTTTTTT	CASSFKGELNTGELFF
few	TRBV6-2/TRBV6-3	TRBJ2-3	TRBD2	TGTGCCAGCAGTTACCGTGAGTCTGCGGGGGGGACCACAGATACGCAGTATTTT	CASSYRESAGGTTDTQYF
-	TRBV6-2/TRBV6-3	TRBJ2-7	TRBD1	TGTGCCAGCACACAACTACAGGGGTCCTACGAGCAGTACTTC	CASTQLQGSYEQYF
-	TRBV15	TRBJ2-1	TRBD2	TGTGCCACCAGCAGAGAAAGCGGGAGGTCCCACGAGCAGTTCTTC	CATSRESGRSHEQFF
-	TRBV3-1	TRBJ2-5	TRBD1	TGTGCCAGCAGCCGGGGGCAACGACAGGGCCAAGAGACCCAGTACTTC	CASSRGQRQGQETQYF
-	TRBV28	TRBJ1-2	TRBD1	TGTGCCAGCAGTTTTAGATTGGGGACAGGGACCCAAATCGCCTACACCTTC	CASSFRLGTGTQIAYTF
few	TRBV29-1	TRBJ2-7	-	TGCAGCGTTGAAAACCCCCGCGAGCAGTACTTC	CSVENPREQYF
-	TRBV7-9	TRBJ1-1	-	TGTGCCAGCAGCTTACGAGGGGGGATGAACACTGAAGCTTTCTTT	CASSLRGGMNTEAFF
-	TRBV9	TRBJ2-5	-	TGTGCCAGCAGCGTATCAGGACTGTCGTGGGAGACCCAGTACTTC	CASSVSGLSWETQYF
-	TRBV6-6	TRBJ2-5	TRBD1	TGTACCAGCACACCCGGGGACAGCACTATGGAGACCCAGTACTTC	CTSTPGDSTMETQYF
few	TRBV6-5	TRBJ1-4	-	TGTGCCAGCAGTTACGGCCCCGGGGGCCTTAATGAAAAACTGTTTTTT	CASSYGPGGLNEKLFF
few	TRBV12-3/TRBV12-4	TRBJ2-6	-	TGTGCCAGCAGTTGGGGGACTGGGGCCAACGTCCTGACTTTC	CASSWGTGANVLTF
once	TRBV7-2	TRBJ2-7	TRBD2	TGTGCCAGCAGTTTCACTAGCGGGGGTTATTCCTACGAGCAGTACTTC	CASSFTSGGYSYEQYF
few	TRBV5-5	TRBJ1-2	-	TGTGCCAGCAGCTTGATACCTGCCTCGTTCGGCTACACCTTC	CASSLIPASFGYTF
-	TRBV18	TRBJ2-1	TRBD2	TGTGCCAGCTCACCACCGTCAAGCGGGGGTGGGAATGAGCAGTTCTTC	CASSPPSSGGGNEQFF
few	TRBV4-1	TRBJ1-4	TRBD1	TGCGCCAGCAGCCAAGATTATCGACAGGGGGGCTGGAATGAAAAACTGTTTTTT	CASSQDYRQGGWNEKLFF
many	TRBV6-2/TRBV6-3	TRBJ2-3	-	TGTGCCAGCAGTTACTCTAGCAGGAGCACAACGGATACGCAGTATTTT	CASSYSSRSTTDTQYF